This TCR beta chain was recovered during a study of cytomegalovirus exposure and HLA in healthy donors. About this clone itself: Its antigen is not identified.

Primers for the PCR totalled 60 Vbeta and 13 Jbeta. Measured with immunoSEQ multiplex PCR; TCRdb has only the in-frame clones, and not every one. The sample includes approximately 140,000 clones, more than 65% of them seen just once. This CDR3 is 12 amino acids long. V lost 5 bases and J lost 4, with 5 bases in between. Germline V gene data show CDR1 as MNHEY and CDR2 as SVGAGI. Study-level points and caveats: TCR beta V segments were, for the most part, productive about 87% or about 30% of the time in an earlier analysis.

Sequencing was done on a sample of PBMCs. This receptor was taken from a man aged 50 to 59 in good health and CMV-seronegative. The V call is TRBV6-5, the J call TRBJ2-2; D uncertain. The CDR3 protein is CASSPFTGELFF. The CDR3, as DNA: TGTGCCAGCAGTCCGTTCACCGGGGAGCTGTTTTTT.